This T cell receptor beta chain is from a study of post-analysis software for immune sequencing data. Study outcomes and limitations: A handful of TRBV segments were significantly more frequent in patients than in controls. TRBV5-6, TRBV5-1 and TRBV20-1 were among these segments. Significantly lower normalized Chao1 diversity was found in patients with multiple sclerosis relative to controls. F measure clustering grouped samples strongly by preparation batch.

This clonotype was counted a few times. The target antigen is unknown. TCR beta libraries were prepared from cDNA with unique molecular identifiers. With about 0.95 to 10 million T cells as the source, roughly 500,000 cDNA molecules resulted. TCRdb passed the PCR reads through MiXCR, listing each CDR3 protein once. The sample has about half a million distinct CDR3 sequences, under 40% seen once. Germline V gives CDR1 SGHRS, CDR2 YFSETQ. The ends lost 4 bases at V and 4 bases at J; junction bases unmatched: 7. This CDR3 has 14 residues. This TCR came from a girl between 2 and 17 years old with multiple sclerosis. The sequencing input was blood. J is TRBJ1-1 and V is TRBV5-1; TRBD1 matches 7 bases. CDR3 amino acids: CASSEPPGGTEAFF. The CDR3 DNA sequence: TGCGCCAGCAGCGAACCTCCAGGGGGCACTGAAGCTTTCTTT.